Presented here are 16 T cell receptor beta chains from one specimen sequenced in a study of T cells expressing NK-cell markers. TCRdb re-analyzed the 5' RACE reads; it lists each CDR3 protein once, without DNA. In all, the sample yields 250,000 or so distinct CDR3 sequences. Sequencing was done on a sample of blood T cells: a sorted CD56 or NKG2C T cell subset, CD4+ or CD8+ T cells, or bulk PBMC T cells (not recorded which). The receptors stem from a woman aged 18-70 years in good health.

V and J are TRBV7-2 and TRBJ1-1; TCRdb's D call of TRBD1 is untestable without DNA. This CDR3 is built from 16 residues. Germline V gene sequence: CDR1 SGHTA, CDR2 FQGNSA. CDR3 sequence: CASSLWHGGLNTEAFF.

The chain recombines TRBV27 with TRBJ1-5; TCRdb's assignment of TRBD1 cannot be checked, as there is no DNA. The CDR3 totals 15 residues. The germline gives CDR1 MNHEY, CDR2 SMNVEV (reference sequence). This CDR3 reads CASSLKSGVGQPQHF.

The chain recombines TRBV9 with TRBJ1-4; the D gene TCRdb calls, TRBD1, cannot be checked with no DNA. Germline V gene data show CDR1 as SGDLS and CDR2 as YYNGEE. This CDR3 has 16 residues. This chain's CDR3 is CASSVAGGQNNEKLFF.

The chain employs TRBV7-2 and TRBJ2-1; lacking DNA, the TRBD2 call made by TCRdb goes unchecked. This CDR3 comprises 15 residues. Germline assignment: CDR1 SGHTA and CDR2 FQGNSA. The CDR3 sequence is CASSSGLAGVVEQFF.

This chain's CDR3 is CASSLGPIDYGYTF. This chain links TRBV19 with TRBJ1-2. Germline V gene lookup returns CDR1 LNHDA and CDR2 SQIVND (reference sequence). This CDR3 is built from 14 residues. Looking up the rest from reference TRBV19 and TRBJ1-2 gives the full variable domain: DGGITQSPKYLFRKEGQNVTLSCEQNLNHDAMYWYRQDPGQGLRLIYYSQIVNDFQKGDIAEGYSVSREKKESFPLTVTSAQKNPTAFYLCASSLGPIDYGYTFGSGTRLTVV.

This sequence joins TRBV20-1 and TRBJ2-1; without DNA, the TCRdb call of TRBD2 cannot be checked. In germline, CDR1 is DFQATT, CDR2 SNEGSKA (reference sequence). The CDR3 consists of 18 residues. This chain's CDR3 is CSARGVAGAGSVANEQFF.

This chain joins TRBV13 and TRBJ2-7; TCRdb's D call, TRBD1, is unchecked because there is no DNA. The germline V gene has CDR1 PRHDT and CDR2 FYEKMQ (reference sequence). The CDR3 runs to 15 residues. The CDR3 loop reads CASSQRDRGIYEQYF.

The V gene is TRBV3-1, the J gene TRBJ2-1; the TRBD2 assignment by TCRdb is unverifiable without DNA. The germline CDR1 and CDR2 sequences are LGHDT and YNNKEL (reference sequence). The CDR3 is 12 residues long. CDR3 sequence reads: CASSHLTREQFF.

The chain combines TRBV18 with TRBJ1-1; there is no DNA to check the TCRdb D call of TRBD1. Germline V gene sequence: CDR1 KGHSH, CDR2 LQKENI. The CDR3 is 14 amino acids. The CDR3 is CASSPTDLGTEAFF.

This rearrangement joins TRBV29-1 to TRBJ2-3; the TCRdb call, TRBD1, lacks DNA for checking. The germline CDR1 and CDR2 sequences are SQVTM and ANQGSEA. The CDR3 length is 14 residues. This CDR3 reads CSVDTGHSTDTQYF.

The gene calls are TRBV6-5 and TRBJ2-7; without DNA, the TCRdb call of TRBD2 cannot be checked. CDR3 length: 16 amino acids. Germline CDR1 MNHEY, CDR2 SVGAGI. CDR3 sequence reads: CASSSLGTSGTYEQYF.

The V call is TRBV7-2, the J call TRBJ1-4. The CDR3 sequence is 14 residues long. Looked up from germline, CDR1 is SGHTA and CDR2 is FQGNSA. The CDR3 loop is CASSLEEVMDKLFF.

The chain links TRBV7-2 to TRBJ2-7; TCRdb reports TRBD2, a call that lacks DNA to check it against. This CDR3 is built from 15 residues. CDR1 and CDR2 (germline): SGHTA, FQGNSA. The CDR3 sequence is CASSATGTRSYEQYF.

This sequence joins TRBV3-1 and TRBJ2-1; TCRdb's D gene call, TRBD2, goes unchecked for lack of DNA. The CDR3 length is 17 residues. Germline V gives CDR1 LGHDT, CDR2 YNNKEL (reference sequence). Here the CDR3 reads CASSQDEASGGSNEQFF.

The chain carries TRBV12-3 or TRBV12-4 and TRBJ2-5; TCRdb designates TRBD1, a call that cannot be tested without DNA. The CDR3 has 15 residues. The CDR3 is CASSTGTDVRETQYF.

The chain has TRBV29-1 and TRBJ1-5; TCRdb's D call of TRBD1 is untestable without DNA. Looked up from germline, CDR1 is SQVTM and CDR2 is ANQGSEA. CDR3 length equals 13 residues. The CDR3 sequence: CSVAGTVNQPQHF.